A selection of T cell receptor beta chains follows, all from one sample in a study of T-cell reconstitution after alpha-beta-depleted transplantation in children. TCRdb reprocessed the PCR reads via MiXCR and lists one record per CDR3 protein. The sample lists a few hundred thousand distinct CDR3 sequences; around 13% were seen once. The specimen was PBMCs from the stem cell graft donor, collected from the stem cell graft. The receptors come from a human donor who donated a stem cell graft to a child with combined immunodeficiency. The CDR3 runs from the conserved cysteine through the conserved F or W. Fields, in order: clone size, D gene, V gene, J gene, CDR3 DNA, CDR3 protein. A D gene is named only where the DNA matches it firmly. Clone size is shown for a subset of rows, as once, few, many or a class of expanded clone.

size: many
D: .
V: TRBV28
J: TRBJ2-7
DNA: TGTGCCAGCAGTTCCCACTACCAATCGTCCCCTTGGTTAGAGCAGTACTTC
CDR3: CASSSHYQSSPWLEQYF

size: few
D: TRBD1
V: TRBV12-3/TRBV12-4
J: TRBJ1-1
DNA: TGTGCCAGCAGGAATATTTTATGGGACAGATCGGCTGAAGCTTTCTTT
CDR3: CASRNILWDRSAEAFF

size: .
D: TRBD1
V: TRBV7-8
J: TRBJ2-1
DNA: TGTGCCAGCAGCTTAACCCGACAGGGTAAAAACAATGAGCAGTTCTTC
CDR3: CASSLTRQGKNNEQFF

size: many
D: .
V: TRBV28
J: TRBJ2-6
DNA: TGTGCCAGCAGTGCAGCCTCTGGGGCCAACGTCCTGACTTTC
CDR3: CASSAASGANVLTF

size: .
D: .
V: TRBV15
J: TRBJ2-3
DNA: TGTGCCACCAGCAGAGACATGACTCCTAGCACAGATACGCAGTATTTT
CDR3: CATSRDMTPSTDTQYF

size: many
D: TRBD1
V: TRBV7-9
J: TRBJ2-7
DNA: TGTGCCAGCAGCGGGACAGGGGAGAGCTACGAGCAGTACTTC
CDR3: CASSGTGESYEQYF

size: few
D: .
V: TRBV29-1
J: TRBJ2-1
DNA: TGCAGCGTGGGAACAGGGCGAAGTACCTACAATGAGCAGTTCTTC
CDR3: CSVGTGRSTYNEQFF

size: .
D: .
V: TRBV18
J: TRBJ2-4
DNA: TGTGCCAGCTCGCTTTCCCGGGAGCCTCGAACCAAAAACATTCAGTACTTC
CDR3: CASSLSREPRTKNIQYF

size: .
D: TRBD1
V: TRBV5-6
J: TRBJ1-1
DNA: TGTGCCAGCATAGGACAGGGGAGGACTGAAGCTTTCTTT
CDR3: CASIGQGRTEAFF

size: few
D: .
V: TRBV7-3
J: TRBJ2-3
DNA: TGTGCCAGCAGCCCTACTCCTCTTAGCACAGATACGCAGTATTTT
CDR3: CASSPTPLSTDTQYF

size: few
D: TRBD1
V: TRBV12-5
J: TRBJ2-1
DNA: TGTGCTAGTGGTTTCCGGACAGGGGCGGCTGAGCAGTTCTTC
CDR3: CASGFRTGAAEQFF

size: many
D: TRBD2
V: TRBV5-1
J: TRBJ2-1
DNA: TGCGCCAGCAGCTTGGTCCGGGGGGGACACAATGAGCAGTTCTTC
CDR3: CASSLVRGGHNEQFF

size: many
D: TRBD2
V: TRBV4-3
J: TRBJ2-2
DNA: TGCGCCAGCAGCCAAGAGGTAGCGGGAGTTGGCACCGGGGAGCTGTTTTTT
CDR3: CASSQEVAGVGTGELFF

size: many
D: .
V: TRBV30
J: TRBJ1-5
DNA: TGTGCCTGGAGTACAGAGGGTGGACAGCCCCAGCATTTT
CDR3: CAWSTEGGQPQHF

size: few
D: TRBD1
V: TRBV18
J: TRBJ2-7
DNA: TGTGCCAGCTCACTGATTAATCTAACAGGGGTTAGCTCCTACGAGCAGTACTTC
CDR3: CASSLINLTGVSSYEQYF

size: .
D: TRBD1
V: TRBV12-3/TRBV12-4
J: TRBJ2-5
DNA: TGTGCCAGCAGTTCCGAGCCGGGACAGGGGGCTTGGACCCAGTACTTC
CDR3: CASSSEPGQGAWTQYF

size: many
D: .
V: TRBV5-6
J: TRBJ1-1
DNA: TGTGCCAGCAGCTTGCCCGGTGGGAGGGCTTTCTTT
CDR3: CASSLPGGRAFF

size: few
D: .
V: TRBV7-9
J: TRBJ2-4
DNA: TGTGCCAGCAGCTTACTCACGGCAACACAAAACATTCAGTACTTC
CDR3: CASSLLTATQNIQYF

size: many
D: .
V: TRBV2
J: TRBJ2-4
DNA: TGTGCCAGCAGTGTTTCAGGGCCCAACATTCAGTACTTC
CDR3: CASSVSGPNIQYF

size: .
D: TRBD1
V: TRBV2
J: TRBJ2-1
DNA: TGTGCCAGCAGCGAGATCGGGACAGCTAGTCCCGAGGACAATGAGCAGTTCTTC
CDR3: CASSEIGTASPEDNEQFF

size: few
D: .
V: TRBV7-2
J: TRBJ1-1
DNA: TGTGCCAGCAGCCCCCGGGAGACTGAAGCTTTCTTT
CDR3: CASSPRETEAFF

size: .
D: .
V: TRBV18
J: TRBJ1-1
DNA: TGTGCCAGCTCAAACACGGGGCCGGACACTGAAGCTTTCTTT
CDR3: CASSNTGPDTEAFF

size: few
D: TRBD2
V: TRBV7-2
J: TRBJ2-1
DNA: TGTGCCAGCCGGCCGGCTAGCGGACACAATGAGCAGTTCTTC
CDR3: CASRPASGHNEQFF

size: many
D: TRBD2
V: TRBV5-6
J: TRBJ2-7
DNA: TGTGCCAGCAGCCCCCAGGGCCCGGGACTAGCGGATACCTACGAGCAGTACTTC
CDR3: CASSPQGPGLADTYEQYF

size: many
D: TRBD2
V: TRBV24-1
J: TRBJ2-1
DNA: TGTGCCACCAGTGAGCCTAGCGGGAGTATGTACAATGAGCAGTTCTTC
CDR3: CATSEPSGSMYNEQFF

size: many
D: .
V: TRBV25-1
J: TRBJ2-3
DNA: TGTGCCAGCAGTGAAAGCCTAGGACACACAGATACGCAGTATTTT
CDR3: CASSESLGHTDTQYF

size: .
D: .
V: TRBV29-1
J: TRBJ2-5
DNA: TGCAGCGTTGAAGCAGGGATGGAGACCCAGTACTTC
CDR3: CSVEAGMETQYF

size: many
D: .
V: TRBV4-2
J: TRBJ1-1
DNA: TGTGCCAGCAGCGTAGGCGCCACCGTGAACACTGAAGCTTTCTTT
CDR3: CASSVGATVNTEAFF

size: .
D: .
V: TRBV5-6
J: TRBJ2-6
DNA: TGTGCCAGTGGGACTCAGGGAAGCTCTGGGGCCAACGTCCTGACTTTC
CDR3: CASGTQGSSGANVLTF

size: few
D: .
V: TRBV6-2/TRBV6-3
J: TRBJ2-7
DNA: TGTGCCAGCAGTTACTCACCGAGCAGGGGAGGCCTATACGAGCAGTACTTC
CDR3: CASSYSPSRGGLYEQYF

size: few
D: .
V: TRBV4-2
J: TRBJ2-2
DNA: TGTGCCAGCAGCCAACCCGGGACGGACACCGGGGAGCTGTTTTTT
CDR3: CASSQPGTDTGELFF

size: .
D: .
V: TRBV12-3/TRBV12-4
J: TRBJ1-2
DNA: TGTGCCAGCAAAACCCAGGGGTACGCTAACTATGGCTACACCTTC
CDR3: CASKTQGYANYGYTF

size: many
D: TRBD2
V: TRBV4-3
J: TRBJ2-3
DNA: TGCGCCAGCAGCCCGGCTAGCGGGAGTCGAGATACGCAGTATTTT
CDR3: CASSPASGSRDTQYF

size: many
D: .
V: TRBV14
J: TRBJ2-1
DNA: TGTGCCAGCAGCCAAGTTTTAGGGATACCTCACAATGAGCAGTTCTTC
CDR3: CASSQVLGIPHNEQFF

size: few
D: .
V: TRBV12-3/TRBV12-4
J: TRBJ1-1
DNA: TGTGCCAGCAGTTTGAGGGCTGGGGACACTGAAGCTTTCTTT
CDR3: CASSLRAGDTEAFF

size: few
D: .
V: TRBV20-1
J: TRBJ1-2
DNA: TGCAGTGCTAGAGATCGCGACAGTGGGGTCTATGGCTACACCTTC
CDR3: CSARDRDSGVYGYTF

size: many
D: .
V: TRBV6-1
J: TRBJ1-5
DNA: TGTGCCAGCACCCCAGGTAGGGCTAGCAATCAGCCCCAGCATTTT
CDR3: CASTPGRASNQPQHF

size: .
D: .
V: TRBV6-1
J: TRBJ2-5
DNA: TGTGCCAGCAAAGTGCGGGAGACCCAGTACTTC
CDR3: CASKVRETQYF

size: few
D: TRBD2
V: TRBV7-8
J: TRBJ2-7
DNA: TGTGCCAGCAGACCCAATAGCGGGACCTTTCGTGAGCAGTACTTC
CDR3: CASRPNSGTFREQYF

size: .
D: .
V: TRBV7-2
J: TRBJ2-3
DNA: TGTGCCAGCAGCTTAGTCGGCGGCCCCAGGGCAGATACGCAGTATTTT
CDR3: CASSLVGGPRADTQYF